Listed below are T cell receptor beta chains from one sample, sequenced in a study of blood T cell repertoires in COVID-19. Sequenced by immunoSEQ multiplex PCR; TCRdb stores in-frame clones only, minus some. The profile shows almost 85,000 clones, 85% to 90% of them singletons. Sequences were obtained from PBMCs or T cells enriched from blood (not recorded which). These TCRs come from a woman in her fifties or sixties with acute COVID-19. The CDR3 runs from the conserved cysteine through the conserved F or W. A D gene is named only where the DNA matches it firmly. The listing skips clone size in some rows; elsewhere it reads once, few, many or a size class.

v_gene,abundance,j_gene,d_gene,CDR3nt,CDR3aa
TRBV24-1,few,TRBJ2-3,TRBD2,TGTGCCACCAGTGATTGGACTAGAGGAGGCACAGATACGCAGTATTTT,CATSDWTRGGTDTQYF
TRBV21-1,.,TRBJ2-7,.,TGTGCCAGCAGCAAACCGCGGCAGCGCAGCTCCTACGAGCAGTACTTC,CASSKPRQRSSYEQYF
TRBV10-3,few,TRBJ1-6,TRBD1,TGTGCCATCGGCCCAACAGGGGATTCACCCCTCCACTTT,CAIGPTGDSPLHF
TRBV5-1,.,TRBJ1-2,.,TGCGCCAGCAGCTTGGGGGGCGACTATGGCTACACCTTC,CASSLGGDYGYTF
TRBV30,.,TRBJ1-4,TRBD1,TGTGCCTGGAGTGCCGGGGGACAGGGAGGGGAAAAACTGTTTTTT,CAWSAGGQGGEKLFF
TRBV13,.,TRBJ2-3,.,TGTGCCAGCAGCTTACAGGGGACTACTTACACAGATACGCAGTATTTT,CASSLQGTTYTDTQYF
TRBV18,.,TRBJ2-7,TRBD1,TGTGCCAGCTCACCACCGTCCGGGACAGGGTTCCACGAGCAGTACTTC,CASSPPSGTGFHEQYF
TRBV25-1,once,TRBJ1-1,TRBD1,TGTGCCAGCTCTAGACAGGGTTCACCCGAAGCTTTCTTT,CASSRQGSPEAFF
TRBV5-6,.,TRBJ1-3,TRBD1,TGTGCCAGCAGCTCTGGACAGGGGAGAAACACCATATATTTT,CASSSGQGRNTIYF
TRBV13,.,TRBJ2-3,.,TGTGCCAGCAGCTTCAAGCAGGGGCAATCTACTAGCACAGATACGCAGTATTTT,CASSFKQGQSTSTDTQYF
TRBV27,.,TRBJ1-1,TRBD1,TGTGCCAGCGGACGGACAGGCGTTTACACTGAAGCTTTCTTT,CASGRTGVYTEAFF
TRBV7-9,few,TRBJ2-1,TRBD2,TGTGCCAGCAGCCCCCTAGGTGGCGGGAGCTCCTACAATGAGCAGTTCTTC,CASSPLGGGSSYNEQFF
TRBV9,.,TRBJ2-7,TRBD1,TGTGCCAGCAGCGGAGGGACAGACCCTTACGAGCAGTACTTC,CASSGGTDPYEQYF
TRBV28,.,TRBJ2-7,.,TGTGCCAGCAGTTTATATTCCCAGGGGCGTCGAGAGCAGTACTTC,CASSLYSQGRREQYF
TRBV12-3/TRBV12-4,once,TRBJ2-1,.,TGTGCCAGCAGTGATGGACTCATTGAGCAGTTCTTC,CASSDGLIEQFF
TRBV3-1/TRBV3-2,.,TRBJ2-3,TRBD2,TGTGCCAGCAGCCCACTGGCGGGAGGGGTAGATACGCAGTATTTT,CASSPLAGGVDTQYF
TRBV2,.,TRBJ2-1,.,TGTGCCAGCATAAGCAGGGGTTGGAGCAATGAGCAGTTCTTC,CASISRGWSNEQFF
TRBV25-1,.,TRBJ1-1,.,TGTGCCAGCAGTGATTGGAGGAACACTGAAGCTTTCTTT,CASSDWRNTEAFF
TRBV14,few,TRBJ1-2,TRBD1,TGTGCCAGCAGCCAAGTACTCGGGGACAGGGGCTTCTATGGCTACACCTTC,CASSQVLGDRGFYGYTF
TRBV7-9,.,TRBJ1-2,.,TGTGCCAGCAGCATAGACCAGGGCATTAACTATGGCTACACCTTC,CASSIDQGINYGYTF
TRBV5-1,.,TRBJ2-5,TRBD2,TGCGCCAGCAGTAAGCAACTAGCGGGAGAGGGGACCCAGTACTTC,CASSKQLAGEGTQYF
TRBV6-4,.,TRBJ2-7,TRBD2,TGTGCCAGCAGTGACATTCCGGGACTAGCGGGAGTCTCCGGAACTTACGAGCAGTACTTC,CASSDIPGLAGVSGTYEQYF
TRBV4-2,.,TRBJ1-4,.,TGTGCCAGCAGCCAAGATCTCCAGGGGACTAATGAAAAACTGTTTTTT,CASSQDLQGTNEKLFF
TRBV6-5,.,TRBJ1-3,.,TGTGCCAGCAGTTACTCGAGTCTACCTGGAAACACCATATATTTT,CASSYSSLPGNTIYF
TRBV7-9,.,TRBJ2-1,TRBD2,TGTGCCAGCAGCGAAGGACTAGCGGCCACCTACAATGAGCAGTTCTTC,CASSEGLAATYNEQFF
TRBV19,.,TRBJ2-3,TRBD2,TGTGCCAGTAGTCCTCGGGGGGGAGGAGATACGCAGTATTTT,CASSPRGGGDTQYF
TRBV27,.,TRBJ1-2,TRBD1,TGTGCCAGCAGTTTATATATCACAGGGGGCCCCTATGGCTACACCTTC,CASSLYITGGPYGYTF
TRBV11-2,few,TRBJ2-7,.,TGTGCCAGCAGCCTCTCACTAGGAGACGAGCAGTACTTC,CASSLSLGDEQYF
TRBV29-1,.,TRBJ1-1,TRBD1,TGCAGCGTTTCGACAGGGGGGAACACTGAAGCTTTCTTT,CSVSTGGNTEAFF
TRBV7-2,once,TRBJ1-5,.,TGTGCCAGCAGCTCAGGGCGACAGAGTCAGCCCCAGCATTTT,CASSSGRQSQPQHF
TRBV30,.,TRBJ2-3,TRBD1,TGTGCCTGGAGTTCGGGGACAGGGAGGTATTTT,CAWSSGTGRYF
TRBV30,.,TRBJ2-7,.,TGTGCCTGGAGTGTACGGTTCGGAGACTACGAGCAGTACTTC,CAWSVRFGDYEQYF
TRBV3-1/TRBV3-2,.,TRBJ2-7,TRBD1,TGTGCCAGCAGCCCGTCGGACAGGGGGTACGAGCAGTACTTC,CASSPSDRGYEQYF
TRBV18,.,TRBJ2-6,TRBD1,TGTGCCAGCTCACAGACAGGGTGGATCAGCTCTGGGGCCAACGTCCTGACTTTC,CASSQTGWISSGANVLTF
TRBV4-1,.,TRBJ1-2,.,TGCGCCAGCAGCCAAGAGACAGGACTTCGGGGTGGCTACACCTTC,CASSQETGLRGGYTF
TRBV5-4,once,TRBJ1-3,TRBD1,TGTGCCAGCAGCTTGAATCCACAGGGGGCTTATGGAAACACCATATATTTT,CASSLNPQGAYGNTIYF
TRBV3-1/TRBV3-2,once,TRBJ1-6,TRBD1,TGTGCCAGCAGCGCCCGGACAGGGGGAGACTCACCCCTCCACTTT,CASSARTGGDSPLHF
TRBV6-5,.,TRBJ1-1,TRBD1,TGTGCCAGCAGAGTGACAGGGTATGGGACTGAAGCTTTCTTT,CASRVTGYGTEAFF
TRBV19,.,TRBJ2-7,TRBD1,TGTGCCAGTAGTACAGAGACAGGGGACGAGCAGTACTTC,CASSTETGDEQYF
TRBV2,.,TRBJ2-5,.,TGTGCCAGCGATAGTGGCGGGGAGACCCAGTACTTC,CASDSGGETQYF
TRBV10-2,.,TRBJ2-3,TRBD2,TGCGCCAGCAGTGAGGGGACTAGCGGGAGGGTGGGTACGCAGTATTTT,CASSEGTSGRVGTQYF
TRBV6-2/TRBV6-3,once,TRBJ2-7,.,TGTGCCAGCAGCCCCCTCGGATTGGAGGGAGCATCCTACGAGCAGTACTTC,CASSPLGLEGASYEQYF
TRBV27,.,TRBJ2-1,TRBD2,TGTGCCAGCAGTCCTCCAGGACTAGCGAGCAATGAGCAGTTCTTC,CASSPPGLASNEQFF
TRBV5-6,.,TRBJ1-5,.,TGTGCCAGCAGCTTGCTGAACGGAGGGAATAGCAATCAGCCCCAGCATTTT,CASSLLNGGNSNQPQHF
TRBV5-1,.,TRBJ1-1,TRBD1,TGCGCCAGCAGCCCCTCTCCGACAGGGAGTCCTGAAGCTTTCTTT,CASSPSPTGSPEAFF
TRBV14,.,TRBJ2-7,.,TGTGCCAGCAGCCAGGGACACCACTACGAGCAGTACTTC,CASSQGHHYEQYF
TRBV4-3,.,TRBJ2-3,TRBD2,TGCGCCAGCAGCCAAGCCCGGACTAGCGGCCACACAGATACGCAGTATTTT,CASSQARTSGHTDTQYF
TRBV25-1,.,TRBJ1-5,TRBD1,TGTGCCAGCACCCCAGGGGGTTATAGCAATCAGCCCCAGCATTTT,CASTPGGYSNQPQHF